This T cell receptor (beta chain) was sequenced during a study of cytomegalovirus exposure and HLA in healthy donors. Study conclusions and caveats: Researchers reported from a later analysis that most CMV-associated TCR beta chains appeared HLA-restricted. Within the data, a cluster of highly shared sequence variants was likely a sequencing artifact.

This clone was detected only once. Antigen: not known. With 60 Vbeta and 13 Jbeta primers, the PCR was carried out. Some clones are missing from TCRdb's copy, which holds only in-frame ones; the method was immunoSEQ multiplex PCR. The data show roughly 200,000 clones, roughly 81% seen once. This sequence was found in a woman in her thirties in good health and CMV-seropositive. The sample consisted of PBMCs.

CDR3 nucleotide sequence: TGCGCCAGCAGCTTGTTGGGGGCAGAGACCCAGTACTTC. Protein: CASSLLGAETQYF. The rearrangement links TRBV5-1 to TRBJ2-5; a weak D match, TRBD1 (6 bases). The CDR3 loop spans 13 amino acids. In germline, CDR1 is SGHRS, CDR2 YFSETQ. V dropped 1 base and J dropped 4 bases, with 8 bases sitting between them.